The 30 T cell receptor beta chains listed next were all sequenced from one sample in a study of T cell responses to AZD1222 COVID-19 vaccine. The table came from immunoSEQ multiplex PCR; TCRdb's copy has only in-frame clones and leaves some out. The data contain 150,000 or so clones, roughly nine tenths of them singletons. Sequencing was performed on peripheral blood, taken on day 0 of AZD1222 vaccination. These receptors all come from an adult in good health.

The gene calls are TRBV5-6 and TRBJ2-7, with D hard to call. Germline CDR1 SGHDT, CDR2 YYEEEE. With 2 bases removed from V and 4 bases from J, the gap between germline ends came to 4 bases. This CDR3 region has 11 residues. The CDR3 region has the DNA TGTGCCAGCAGCTTCGGTTACGAGCAGTACTTC. This sequence encodes CASSFGYEQYF.

The chain carries TRBV7-2 and TRBJ1-6; 7 bases map to TRBD1. Germline V gene data show CDR1 as SGHTA and CDR2 as FQGNSA. V lost 5 bases and J lost 4; bases outside the gene matches: 2. CDR3 length: 14 residues. CDR3 sequence (DNA): TGTGCCAGCAGCGAGGGACAGTATAATTCACCCCTCCACTTT. Its translation is CASSEGQYNSPLHF.

The V gene is TRBV9, the J gene TRBJ2-3; perhaps TRBD2 as D (5 bases). The CDR3 runs to 14 residues. CDR1 is SGDLS and CDR2 is YYNGEE in the germline V gene. Trimming removed 0 bases at V and 8 bases at J, with 13 bases between. CDR3 region: CASSVVGEGATQYF. The CDR3 region has the DNA TGTGCCAGCAGCGTAGTGGGTGAGGGAGCTACGCAGTATTTT.

The V call is TRBV11-2, the J call TRBJ2-7; 12 bases map to TRBD2. This CDR3 spans 15 amino acids. The V gene's germline CDR1 is SGHAT and CDR2 FQNNGV. Trimming removed 2 bases from V and 7 bases from J; junction bases left unmatched: 6. Written as DNA, the CDR3 is TGTGCCAGCAGCTTATGGGCCGGGACTAGCGGGGAGCAGTACTTC. This encodes CASSLWAGTSGEQYF.

The chain is built from TRBV7-8 and TRBJ1-3, with D possibly TRBD1 on 5 matching bases. This CDR3 region has 16 residues. Germline V CDR1 and CDR2: SGHVS, FQNEAQ. Trimming left V 5 bases short and J 2 bases short, with 16 bases between. The CDR3, as DNA: TGTGCCAGCAGCCTCGGGACGGCCTCCACTGGAAACACCATATATTTT. Residues: CASSLGTASTGNTIYF. The full variable domain, with the rest looked up from reference TRBV7-8 and TRBJ1-3, is GAGVSQSPRYKVAKRGQDVALRCDPISGHVSLFWYQQALGQGPEFLTYFQNEAQLDKSGLPSDRFFAERPEGSVSTLKIQRTQQEDSAVYLCASSLGTASTGNTIYFGEGSWLTVV.

This clone has a single count. This chain joins TRBV19 and TRBJ1-1; possibly TRBD1 for D (6 bases). This CDR3 spans 17 amino acids. Looked up from germline, CDR1 is LNHDA and CDR2 is SQIVND (reference sequence). Deletions cut 3 bases from V and 1 base from J, with 18 bases between. Here the CDR3 reads CASSMHGQGLRNTEAFF. The CDR3 DNA reads TGTGCCAGTAGTATGCACGGGCAGGGGTTACGGAACACTGAAGCTTTCTTT.

V gene TRBV28 combines with J gene TRBJ1-1; D is possibly TRBD1 (6 bases). The CDR3 extends over 13 amino acids. V lost 6 bases and J 0 bases, leaving 8 bases between the germline ends. In germline, CDR1 is MDHEN, CDR2 SYDVKM. The CDR3 DNA reads as TGTGCCAGCAGGCAGGGGTTGAACACTGAAGCTTTCTTT. Translated, it gives CASRQGLNTEAFF.

The chain couples TRBV19 to TRBJ1-2; TRBD1 aligns across 9 bases. Germline CDR1 is LNHDA and CDR2 is SQIVND (reference sequence). The CDR3 sequence is 16 residues long. The J segment lost 1 base and the V segment lost 6 bases, leaving 9 bases of the junction unmatched. The DNA of the CDR3 is TGTGCCAGTAGGAAACAGGGGGCGCAGTATAACTATGGCTACACCTTC. Residues: CASRKQGAQYNYGYTF. The full variable domain, rest sourced from reference TRBV19 and TRBJ1-2, is DGGITQSPKYLFRKEGQNVTLSCEQNLNHDAMYWYRQDPGQGLRLIYYSQIVNDFQKGDIAEGYSVSREKKESFPLTVTSAQKNPTAFYLCASRKQGAQYNYGYTFGSGTRLTVV.

The rearrangement joins TRBV7-9 to TRBJ2-1; perhaps TRBD1 as D (6 bases). V was pared by 3 bases and J by 8 bases, with 20 bases between. Looked up from germline, CDR1 is SEHNR and CDR2 is FQNEAQ (reference sequence). This CDR3 spans 16 amino acids. CDR3 residues: CASSLPTGRGGDEQFF. CDR3 DNA: TGTGCCAGCAGCTTGCCGACAGGACGGGGTGGCGATGAGCAGTTCTTC.

CDR3 protein: CASSPQMTGDHGYTF. Written as DNA, the CDR3 is TGTGCCAGCTCACCACAGATGACAGGGGACCATGGCTACACCTTC. The chain recombines TRBV18 with TRBJ1-2; 8 positions match TRBD1. The CDR3 is made up of 15 amino acids. Germline CDR1 KGHSH, CDR2 LQKENI. J was trimmed by 6 bases and V by 1 base; bases with no gene match: 7.

The chain carries TRBV4-3 and TRBJ1-2; 8 nucleotides align to TRBD1. Germline V CDR1 and CDR2: LGHNA, YSLEER. The CDR3 totals 18 residues. Trimming removed 0 bases from V and 3 bases from J; junction bases left unmatched: 12. The CDR3 DNA sequence: TGCGCCAGCAGCCAAGACGCGAACCGTCAGGGGGCGGACTATGGCTACACCTTC. Its protein product is CASSQDANRQGADYGYTF.

This chain joins TRBV1 and TRBJ2-5; no DNA check was done on the table's D call, TRBD1. TRBV1 is a documented pseudogene. CDR3 length: 15 residues. The CDR3 sequence is CTSRRDRGLRETQYF. As DNA, the CDR3 is TGCACCAGCAGGCGGGACAGGGGATTGCGAGAGACCCAGTACTTC.

The chain joins TRBV11-2 to TRBJ2-7, with TRBD2 identical over 8 bases. V dropped 0 bases and J dropped 6; count of bases not matched to a gene: 10. CDR3 size: 16 residues. The V gene's germline CDR1 is SGHAT and CDR2 FQNNGV. CDR3 nucleotide sequence: TGTGCCAGCAGCTTAGATTACCGAGCGGGAGTCAGCGAGCAGTACTTC. It yields the protein CASSLDYRAGVSEQYF.

The chain recombines TRBV6-2 or TRBV6-3 with TRBJ2-5, with 14 bases lining up with TRBD2. Trimming removed 5 bases from V and 2 bases from J; junction bases left unmatched: 4. Germline CDR1 MNHEY, CDR2 SVGEGT. The CDR3 loop spans 16 amino acids. CDR3 in amino acids: CASSRGLAGGQETQYF. The CDR3 DNA reads TGTGCCAGCAGTCGAGGACTAGCGGGAGGACAAGAGACCCAGTACTTC.

The genes are TRBV9 and TRBJ1-3, with D possibly TRBD1 on 6 matching bases. V lost 3 bases and J 2 bases, leaving 12 bases between the germline ends. The germline V gene encodes CDR1 SGDLS and CDR2 YYNGEE. This CDR3 contains 15 residues. For the CDR3, the DNA is TGTGCCAGCAGCGGCCCGGGGGCAGCTGGAAACACCATATATTTT. Amino acid sequence: CASSGPGAAGNTIYF.

V and J are TRBV18 and TRBJ2-7; D is undetermined. The CDR3 has 13 amino acids. Germline CDR1 and CDR2: KGHSH and LQKENI. Trimming took off 2 bases at V and 4 bases at J, with 9 bases between the two ends. CDR3 sequence: CASSPTIKYEQYF. CDR3 DNA sequence: TGTGCCAGCTCACCAACGATCAAGTACGAGCAGTACTTC.

This sequence joins TRBV29-1 and TRBJ1-1; D unresolved. V was pared by 5 bases and J by 3 bases, with 16 bases between. This CDR3 comprises 14 residues. From germline, CDR1 is SQVTM and CDR2 ANQGSEA. Here the CDR3 DNA reads TGCAGCGTTCGGGTCAGGTCGGTGGACACTGAAGCTTTCTTT. Translation: CSVRVRSVDTEAFF.

The genes are TRBV2 and TRBJ2-7, with D maybe TRBD1 (6 bases). V was shortened by 6 bases and J by 3 bases, with 15 bases between the two germline ends. The CDR3 spans 14 residues. Looked up from germline, CDR1 is SNHLY and CDR2 is FYNNEI. Here the CDR3 DNA reads TGTGCCAGCAGGTCCCCGGGACACAGCTACGAGCAGTACTTC. It encodes CASRSPGHSYEQYF.

The gene calls are TRBV28 and TRBJ2-5, with 7 bases aligning to TRBD2. Germline V lookup: CDR1 MDHEN, CDR2 SYDVKM. V dropped 3 bases and J dropped 7; count of bases not matched to a gene: 11. This CDR3 has 15 residues. CDR3 coding DNA: TGTGCCAGCAGTTTGGGAGGGCTGGTGCAGGGGACCCAGTACTTC. The encoded protein is CASSLGGLVQGTQYF.

The table lists this clone with a count of one. V is TRBV5-1 and J is TRBJ1-2; D remains unclear. The CDR3 totals 15 residues. V was pared by 0 bases and J by 7 bases, with 16 bases between. The germline CDR1 and CDR2 sequences are SGHRS and YFSETQ. CDR3 residues: CASSLVSISSGGYTF. The CDR3 region has the DNA TGCGCCAGCAGCTTGGTATCGATCTCATCCGGTGGCTACACCTTC.

This clone was detected once. The chain couples TRBV11-2 to TRBJ2-5; D is perhaps TRBD1 (5 bases). The CDR3 has 13 amino acids. V was trimmed by 0 bases and J by 3 bases, leaving 5 bases between them. In germline, CDR1 is SGHAT, CDR2 FQNNGV. Here the CDR3 reads CASSLEDKETQYF. The CDR3 DNA sequence: TGTGCCAGCAGCTTAGAGGACAAAGAGACCCAGTACTTC.

The rearrangement uses TRBV4-1 and TRBJ2-7, with 10 bases matching TRBD1. J lost 3 bases, V lost 6 bases, and 8 bases had no gene match. The CDR3 is 15 residues long. Germline-derived CDR1 and CDR2 are MGHRA and YSYEKL. The CDR3 nucleotides are TGCGCCAGCAGTCAGCCGGGACAGGGGAACTACGAGCAGTACTTC. Encoded protein: CASSQPGQGNYEQYF.

The chain is built from TRBV30 and TRBJ1-4; D is ambiguous. CDR3 length: 14 amino acids. Trimming left V 2 bases short and J 5 bases short, with 12 bases between. Germline-derived CDR1 and CDR2 are GTSNPN and SVGIG (reference sequence). The CDR3, as DNA: TGTGCCTGGAGTCAACAGCTACTAAATGAAAAACTGTTTTTT. Translation: CAWSQQLLNEKLFF.

This chain connects TRBV19 to TRBJ1-2; D remains ambiguous. Trimming pared 3 bases from V and 7 bases from J, leaving 9 bases between. The CDR3 consists of 12 residues. Germline values: CDR1 LNHDA, CDR2 SQIVND (reference sequence). The CDR3 DNA is TGTGCCAGTAGTATTAACAGTCTTGGCTACACCTTC. This codes for CASSINSLGYTF.

The V and J genes are TRBV7-2 and TRBJ2-7; possible D gene TRBD2, 5 bases. CDR3 size: 14 residues. The germline V gene has CDR1 SGHTA and CDR2 FQGNSA. V was trimmed by 5 bases and J by 6 bases, leaving 17 bases between them. In DNA, the CDR3 is TGTGCCAGCAGCCCCACCGCTAGCAGTCGCGAGCAGTACTTC. Amino acids: CASSPTASSREQYF.

This sequence joins TRBV6-5 and TRBJ1-2; a possible D gene is TRBD1 (5 bases). Germline-derived CDR1 and CDR2 are MNHEY and SVGAGI. V was pared by 5 bases and J by 1 base, with 11 bases between. This CDR3 spans 14 amino acids. CDR3 DNA sequence: TGTGCCAGCAGTAGGACATCGCATAACTATGGCTACACCTTC. Protein: CASSRTSHNYGYTF.

The V gene is TRBV7-9, the J gene TRBJ2-5, with D possibly TRBD2 on 5 matching bases. CDR3 length equals 14 residues. The germline V and J ends were trimmed by 3 bases and 5 bases, with 13 bases remaining between them. CDR1 and CDR2 (germline): SEHNR, FQNEAQ (reference sequence). The CDR3 DNA follows: TGTGCCAGCAGCTTGGTGGGAGACCTCGAGACCCAGTACTTC. Protein product: CASSLVGDLETQYF.

This clone was counted once. This chain joins TRBV6-6 and TRBJ2-3; no clear D. The V gene's germline CDR1 is MNHNY and CDR2 SVGAGI (reference sequence). V lost 4 bases and J lost 0, with 2 bases in between. The CDR3 sequence is 12 residues long. CDR3 region: CASSSSTDTQYF. Written as DNA, the CDR3 is TGTGCCAGCAGTTCTAGCACAGATACGCAGTATTTT.

The chain carries TRBV10-3 and TRBJ2-3; D call uncertain. The germline gives CDR1 ENHRY, CDR2 SYGVKD. The length of the CDR3 is 12 residues. Trimming cost V 6 bases and J 3 bases, with 7 bases left between them. The DNA of the CDR3 is TGTGCCATCAGCCCAAAAACAGATACGCAGTATTTT. Encoded protein: CAISPKTDTQYF.

This sequence joins TRBV18 and TRBJ2-7; maybe TRBD2 (6 bases). Trimming pared 2 bases from V and 1 base from J, leaving 6 bases between. Germline values: CDR1 KGHSH, CDR2 LQKENI. The CDR3 spans 13 residues. The CDR3 bases are TGTGCCAGCTCACCAGGGACTTCCTACGAGCAGTACTTC. Translated: CASSPGTSYEQYF.